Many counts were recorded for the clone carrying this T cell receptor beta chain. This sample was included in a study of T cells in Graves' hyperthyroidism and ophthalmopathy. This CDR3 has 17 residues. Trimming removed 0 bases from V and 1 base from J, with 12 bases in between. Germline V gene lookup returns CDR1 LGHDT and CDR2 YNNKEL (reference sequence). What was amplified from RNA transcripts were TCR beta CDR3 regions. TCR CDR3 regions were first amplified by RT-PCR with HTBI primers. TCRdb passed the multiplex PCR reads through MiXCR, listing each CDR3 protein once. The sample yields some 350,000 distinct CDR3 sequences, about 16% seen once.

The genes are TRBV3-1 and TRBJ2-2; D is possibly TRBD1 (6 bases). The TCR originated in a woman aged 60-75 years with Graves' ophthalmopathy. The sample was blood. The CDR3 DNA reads TGTGCCAGCAGCCAAGAGAACAGGGAGCAGAACACCGGGGAGCTGTTTTTT. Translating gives CASSQENREQNTGELFF.